These 9 T cell receptor beta chains originate from one sample sequenced in a study of Graves' ophthalmopathy and Graves' hyperthyroidism. The TCR beta CDR3 regions underwent amplification from RNA transcripts. In the first round, RT-PCR was carried out with HTBI primers, and a multiplex PCR formed the second round. TCRdb independently ran MiXCR on the multiplex PCR reads; one entry per CDR3 protein. This sample carries 400,000 to 450,000 distinct CDR3 sequences, more than 20% of them seen once, and the ten largest clones take approximately 3%. Sequenced material: peripheral blood. Receptor source: a young woman with stable Graves' hyperthyroidism.

This clonotype was seen at least ten times. The chain joins TRBV12-3 or TRBV12-4 to TRBJ1-1, with 9 bases aligning to TRBD1. The CDR3 loop spans 13 amino acids. V dropped 6 bases and J dropped 9; count of bases not matched to a gene: 8. This CDR3 reads CASRTGGSYQAFF. CDR3 bases: TGTGCCAGCAGAACAGGGGGCTCATATCAAGCTTTCTTT.

J is TRBJ2-2 and V is TRBV5-1; D might be TRBD2 (7 bases). The CDR3 runs to 18 residues. V shed 4 bases and J shed 6 bases, with 25 bases lying between them. Germline V gene sequence: CDR1 SGHRS, CDR2 YFSETQ. The CDR3 DNA reads TGCGCCAGCAGCGGGATCAGGGGAGGGCCAAGAGGACCCGGGGAGCTGTTTTTT. It translates to CASSGIRGGPRGPGELFF.

This chain's CDR3 is CTTPLPMNTEAFF. The CDR3 bases are TGTACCACCCCACTCCCCATGAACACTGAAGCTTTCTTT. This chain links TRBV6-1 with TRBJ1-1; unclear D gene. Germline lookup yields CDR1 MNHNS and CDR2 SASEGT. This CDR3 contains 13 residues.

In this sample, this clonotype turned up a few times. The V and J genes are TRBV28 and TRBJ1-1; unclear D gene. V lost 11 bases to trimming and J lost 1 base, with 11 bases between them. Germline-derived CDR1 and CDR2 are MDHEN and SYDVKM. This CDR3 has 12 amino acids. As DNA, the CDR3 is TGTGCCTCCCGTTTGAAGAACACTGAAGCTTTCTTT. This sequence encodes CASRLKNTEAFF.

About this clonotype: The final CDR3 position lacks the conserved phenylalanine or tryptophan, pointing to a likely read error. The limits of the CDR3 on the DNA are not certain, so only TCRdb's listed CDR3 is given. V and J are TRBV7-9 and TRBJ2-2; the D call TRBD1 from the table was never checked on the DNA. 14 amino acids form the CDR3, both terminal residues included. Germline CDR1 is SEHNR and CDR2 is FQNEAQ (reference sequence). Here the CDR3 reads CASSSSGGPGELCL.

This clonotype was detected ten times or more. The gene calls are TRBV4-3 and TRBJ1-2, with D tentatively TRBD1 (6 bases). Trimming took 0 bases from V and 0 from J, leaving 11 bases between them. CDR3 length: 16 amino acids. Germline V gene sequence: CDR1 LGHNA, CDR2 YSLEER. The CDR3 spells CASSQDWGPTNYGYTF. As DNA, the CDR3 is TGCGCCAGCAGCCAAGATTGGGGGCCAACTAACTATGGCTACACCTTC.

This clonotype has a count of ten or more. The V call is TRBV30, the J call TRBJ1-2; unclear D gene. The germline gives CDR1 GTSNPN, CDR2 SVGIG (reference sequence). The CDR3 has 13 residues. V shed 2 bases and J shed 10 bases, with 17 bases lying between them. CDR3 nucleotide sequence: TGTGCCTGGAGTCCGGACGGACCTTCCAACTACACCTTC. The encoded protein is CAWSPDGPSNYTF.

The sample holds many counts of this clonotype. The chain joins TRBV7-9 to TRBJ1-2, with D tentatively TRBD1 (5 bases). The CDR3 consists of 14 residues. Looked up from germline, CDR1 is SEHNR and CDR2 is FQNEAQ (reference sequence). The ends were cut back, 5 bases at V and 2 bases at J, with 12 bases in the middle. The CDR3 DNA is TGTGCCAGCAGCCCGGAGACAGAGAACTATGGCTACACCTTC. Protein: CASSPETENYGYTF.

This clonotype came up many times. The genes are TRBV6-1 and TRBJ2-5; D remains unclear. Per germline, CDR1 MNHNS and CDR2 SASEGT. V dropped 3 bases and J dropped 4 bases, with 15 bases sitting between them. The CDR3 sequence is 15 residues long. The CDR3 here is CASSENSGEAETQYF. The CDR3, as DNA: TGTGCCAGCAGTGAGAATTCTGGCGAGGCAGAGACCCAGTACTTC.